Following are 5 T cell receptor beta chains from one sample sequenced in a study of blood T cells in healthy people across ages. A second roughly 6 to 12 cycle PCR used barcoded and J-beta primers. TCRdb re-called the 5' RACE reads through MiXCR, storing one row per CDR3 protein. The table shows about 1.4 million distinct CDR3 sequences, with 45% to 70% occurring only once. The sequencing input was blood. The receptors derive from a young man in good health.

V and J are TRBV3-1 and TRBJ2-1; D perhaps matches TRBD2 (7 bases). V dropped 1 base and J dropped 2 bases, with 12 bases sitting between them. The CDR3 loop spans 16 amino acids. Germline V gives CDR1 LGHDT, CDR2 YNNKEL (reference sequence). The CDR3 reads CASSQVTGGTYNEQFF. The CDR3 DNA follows: TGTGCCAGCAGCCAAGTCACGGGGGGCACCTACAATGAGCAGTTCTTC.

The V gene is TRBV2, the J gene TRBJ1-2, with no clear D. With 0 bases removed from V and 6 bases from J, the gap between germline ends came to 14 bases. Germline lookup yields CDR1 SNHLY and CDR2 FYNNEI. This CDR3 has 15 amino acids. The CDR3, as DNA: TGTGCCAGCAGTGAAGCGCTTCGGGGAAATGATGGCTACACCTTC. Its translation is CASSEALRGNDGYTF. The complete variable domain, with remaining parts taken from reference TRBV2 and TRBJ1-2, reads EPEVTQTPSHQVTQMGQEVILRCVPISNHLYFYWYRQILGQKVEFLVSFYNNEISEKSEIFDDQFSVERPDGSNFTLKIRSTKLEDSAMYFCASSEALRGNDGYTFGSGTRLTVV.

This rearrangement joins TRBV11-2 to TRBJ2-6, with unresolved D. Trimming cost V 2 bases and J 0 bases, with 17 bases left between them. The CDR3 is 19 residues long. Looked up from germline, CDR1 is SGHAT and CDR2 is FQNNGV. CDR3 region: CASSLILGDGGSGANVLTF. CDR3 DNA: TGTGCCAGCAGCTTAATTCTTGGTGACGGTGGCTCTGGGGCCAACGTCCTGACTTTC. Full variable domain (missing parts from reference TRBV11-2 and TRBJ2-6): EAGVAQSPRYKIIEKRQSVAFWCNPISGHATLYWYQQILGQGPKLLIQFQNNGVVDDSQLPKDRFSAERLKGVDSTLKIQPAKLEDSAVYLCASSLILGDGGSGANVLTFGAGSRLTVL.

V usage is TRBV4-2 and J usage is TRBJ2-7; D is ambiguous. Trimming took 1 base from V and 0 from J, leaving 10 bases between them. The CDR3 is made up of 15 amino acids. Germline values: CDR1 LGHNA, CDR2 YNFKEQ. The CDR3 coding sequence is TGTGCCAGCAGCCAAGGTGGGGTTGGCTCCTACGAGCAGTACTTC. Protein sequence: CASSQGGVGSYEQYF.

The chain uses TRBV27 and TRBJ1-1, with D possibly TRBD1 on 6 matching bases. Per germline, CDR1 MNHEY and CDR2 SMNVEV (reference sequence). Trimming removed 8 bases at V and 0 bases at J, with 16 bases between. CDR3 size: 15 residues. The CDR3 bases are TGTGCCAGCGGGGTAGGGGGACCGATGAACACTGAAGCTTTCTTT. The encoded protein is CASGVGGPMNTEAFF.